A selection of T cell receptor beta chains follows, all from one sample in a study of blood T cell repertoires in COVID-19. The data were produced by immunoSEQ multiplex PCR, yet TCRdb's version contains in-frame clones alone and is incomplete. This table holds approximately 70,000 clones, roughly 84% found once. The sequencing input was peripheral blood. Receptors were obtained from a man of 80 years or more with active or convalescent COVID-19. The CDR3 runs from the conserved cysteine through the conserved F or W. Fields, in order: clone size, J gene, D gene, V gene, CDR3 protein, CDR3 DNA. D genes are given only for firm matches. Only some rows state a clone size, as once, few, many or a class for expanded clones.

NA TRBJ2-3 TRBD2 TRBV7-2 CASSLLGGGTDTQYF TGTGCCAGCAGCTTACTGGGGGGAGGGACAGATACGCAGTATTTT
NA TRBJ2-1 NA TRBV5-4 CASSGTLATGYNEQFF TGTGCCAGCAGCGGGACACTAGCGACCGGATACAATGAGCAGTTCTTC
few TRBJ1-1 NA TRBV2 CASSPRVMNTEAFF TGTGCCAGCAGTCCTCGAGTCATGAACACTGAAGCTTTCTTT
NA TRBJ1-6 NA TRBV12-3/TRBV12-4 CASGGTANSPLHF TGTGCCAGCGGCGGGACGGCGAATTCACCCCTCCACTTT
NA TRBJ1-1 NA TRBV2 CASRGGTANTEAFF TGTGCCAGCAGAGGAGGGACGGCGAACACTGAAGCTTTCTTT
many TRBJ2-5 NA TRBV2 CASSPSRETQYF TGTGCCAGCAGTCCGAGTCGGGAGACCCAGTACTTC
few TRBJ2-2 TRBD2 TRBV3-1/TRBV3-2 CASSQKGTSRRRELFF TGTGCCAGCAGCCAAAAAGGGACTAGCAGAAGGAGGGAGCTGTTTTTT
NA TRBJ2-2 NA TRBV5-5 CASKLYGGETGELFF TGTGCCAGTAAGTTGTACGGCGGGGAGACCGGGGAGCTGTTTTTT
NA TRBJ1-1 NA TRBV10-3 CAISGGGGGGTEAFF TGTGCCATCAGTGGTGGTGGGGGCGGCGGCACTGAAGCTTTCTTT
NA TRBJ1-2 TRBD1 TRBV5-6 CASRQKTGGASNYGYTF TGTGCCAGCAGACAAAAAACAGGGGGCGCATCCAACTATGGCTACACCTTC
NA TRBJ2-3 NA TRBV7-2 CASSLTERRTDTQYF TGTGCCAGCAGCTTGACGGAGCGTAGAACAGATACGCAGTATTTT
NA TRBJ1-1 NA TRBV24-1 CATRGRAEAFF TGTGCCACCAGGGGCAGGGCTGAAGCTTTCTTT
NA TRBJ1-1 NA TRBV7-8 CASSVDKNTEAFF TGTGCCAGCAGCGTCGACAAGAACACTGAAGCTTTCTTT
NA TRBJ2-1 NA TRBV18 CASSPPLLYNEQFF TGTGCCAGCTCACCACCACTACTCTACAATGAGCAGTTCTTC
NA TRBJ2-4 NA TRBV18 CASSPSGGLGNIQYF TGTGCCAGCTCACCAAGCGGAGGGTTGGGAAACATTCAGTACTTC
few TRBJ1-5 TRBD1 TRBV2 CASRDYTGGNQPQHF TGTGCCAGCAGGGACTATACAGGGGGCAATCAGCCCCAGCATTTT
NA TRBJ1-2 TRBD1 TRBV6-2/TRBV6-3 CASSYPVTGSHGYTF TGTGCCAGCAGTTACCCCGTGACAGGGAGCCATGGCTACACCTTC
NA TRBJ1-2 NA TRBV3-1/TRBV3-2 CASSQYGGNYGYTF TGTGCCAGCAGCCAATACGGGGGTAACTATGGCTACACCTTC
NA TRBJ1-3 NA TRBV29-1 CSVEDTGTSGNTIYF TGCAGCGTTGAAGATACAGGCACTTCTGGAAACACCATATATTTT
NA TRBJ2-7 NA TRBV2 CASSVGLFGEQYF TGTGCCAGCAGTGTTGGGCTATTTGGCGAGCAGTACTTC
NA TRBJ1-6 NA TRBV6-5 CASRDSFYNSPLHF TGTGCCAGCAGGGACAGTTTCTATAATTCACCCCTCCACTTT
NA TRBJ1-5 NA TRBV10-3 CATGQRSNQPQHF TGTGCAACCGGGCAGCGGAGCAATCAGCCCCAGCATTTT
few TRBJ2-5 TRBD1 TRBV19 CASSTGQGGTQYF TGTGCCAGTAGTACCGGACAGGGAGGGACCCAGTACTTC
NA TRBJ1-5 TRBD1 TRBV12-5 CASGPRTGLDQPQHF TGTGCTAGTGGTCCACGGACAGGGCTTGATCAGCCCCAGCATTTT
NA TRBJ2-7 NA TRBV11-1 CASSPTARGEQYF TGTGCCAGCAGCCCGACGGCCCGGGGCGAGCAGTACTTC
NA TRBJ2-6 NA TRBV28 CASSEGAAGSGANVLTF TGTGCCAGCAGTGAGGGGGCAGCGGGCTCTGGGGCCAACGTCCTGACTTTC
NA TRBJ2-3 TRBD2 TRBV5-5 CASSRTSGGAYSTDTQYF TGTGCCAGCAGCCGGACTAGCGGGGGGGCTTATAGCACAGATACGCAGTATTTT
NA TRBJ1-5 NA TRBV6-2/TRBV6-3 CASSPTGNSNQPQHF TGTGCCAGCAGTCCCACAGGGAATAGCAATCAGCCCCAGCATTTT
few TRBJ2-7 NA TRBV2 CASRGGTYEQYF TGTGCCAGCAGGGGAGGCACCTACGAGCAGTACTTC
NA TRBJ2-1 NA TRBV5-1 CASSLVLLRGNEQFF TGCGCCAGCAGCTTGGTGCTCCTAAGGGGCAATGAGCAGTTCTTC
NA TRBJ1-3 NA TRBV5-1 CASSLSVAAGNTIYF TGCGCCAGCAGCTTGAGTGTAGCAGCTGGAAACACCATATATTTT
NA TRBJ2-1 NA TRBV4-2 CASSQELSGTGDSLQFF TGTGCCAGCAGCCAAGAATTATCCGGGACTGGAGATTCCCTGCAGTTCTTC
NA TRBJ2-7 NA TRBV5-1 CASGEQASSYEQYF TGCGCCAGCGGGGAGCAGGCCAGCTCCTACGAGCAGTACTTC
NA TRBJ2-1 TRBD1 TRBV15 CATSRTGGYHEQFF TGTGCCACCAGCAGGACAGGGGGCTATCATGAGCAGTTCTTC
many TRBJ2-7 NA TRBV28 CASSLLGAQGWEQYF TGTGCCAGCAGTTTATTGGGGGCGCAGGGGTGGGAGCAGTACTTC